A single sample is the source of the 30 T cell receptor beta chains below, sequenced in a study of Ad26.COV2.S vaccination and SARS-CoV-2 variants. Profiled with immunoSEQ multiplex PCR; TCRdb holds only in-frame clones, not every one. The top ten hold 1.7% of the sample, which has about half a million clones, 89% seen once. Sample treatment: roughly 20 received Ad26.COV2.S at low or high dose, single or two shots; a few received placebo; per-sample allocation not given. Sampling took place 63 days after the first vaccine or placebo injection. Sequencing used peripheral blood, obtained in a trial of Ad26.COV2.S vaccine versus placebo. The receptors derive from a person between 18 and 65 years old who received the Ad26.COV2.S COVID-19 vaccine or a placebo.

The rearrangement links TRBV7-8 to TRBJ1-2; 9 bases map to TRBD1. Germline CDR1 reads SGHVS; CDR2 reads FQNEAQ. The CDR3 contains 14 residues. V lost 5 bases and J lost 7; bases outside the gene matches: 8. CDR3 amino acids: CASSVNRDRVGYTF. The DNA of the CDR3 is TGTGCCAGCAGCGTCAACCGGGACAGGGTTGGCTACACCTTC.

The chain has TRBV28 and TRBJ1-2; 9 nucleotides match TRBD1. The germline V gene has CDR1 MDHEN and CDR2 SYDVKM. The CDR3 has 16 amino acids. J was trimmed by 4 bases and V by 6 bases; bases with no gene match: 12. The CDR3 region is CASRTTGTGLSYGYTF. DNA of the CDR3: TGTGCCAGCAGAACCACCGGGACAGGGTTGAGCTATGGCTACACCTTC.

V is TRBV27 and J is TRBJ1-6, with D hard to call. Trimming left V 4 bases short and J 3 bases short, with 16 bases between. This CDR3 is 17 amino acids long. Germline loops: CDR1 MNHEY, CDR2 SMNVEV (reference sequence). CDR3 sequence: CASSSTLGQLYNSPLHF. CDR3 sequence (DNA): TGTGCCAGCAGTTCAACCCTGGGCCAGCTCTATAATTCACCCCTCCACTTT.

The chain couples TRBV4-1 to TRBJ1-1; D gene ambiguous. Germline CDR1 is MGHRA and CDR2 is YSYEKL. The CDR3 sequence is 13 residues long. V was shortened by 1 base and J by 1 base, with 4 bases between the two germline ends. As DNA, the CDR3 is TGCGCCAGCAGCCAAGGCTGGAACACTGAAGCTTTCTTT. It yields the protein CASSQGWNTEAFF.

The chain joins TRBV24-1 to TRBJ2-2; possibly TRBD2 for D (7 bases). V lost 5 bases to trimming and J lost 4 bases, with 19 bases between them. The germline V gene has CDR1 KGHDR and CDR2 SFDVKD. The CDR3 contains 17 residues. CDR3 loop: CATSALGGAQGTGELFF. CDR3 nucleotides: TGTGCCACCAGTGCCCTGGGGGGGGCCCAGGGCACCGGGGAGCTGTTTTTT.

V and J are TRBV15 and TRBJ2-1, with TRBD2 identical over 9 bases. V gave up 2 bases and J gave up 6 bases; unmatched junction bases: 8. Germline V CDR1 and CDR2: LNHNV, YYDKDF (reference sequence). The CDR3 spans 16 residues. In nucleotides, the CDR3 is TGTGCCACCAGCAGACGAGCGGGACTAGCAGGCAATGAGCAGTTCTTC. As protein: CATSRRAGLAGNEQFF.

The rearrangement joins TRBV7-9 to TRBJ1-2; 9 bases agree with TRBD1. Per germline, CDR1 SEHNR and CDR2 FQNEAQ (reference sequence). CDR3 length equals 13 residues. Trimming at V came to 5 bases and at J to 8 bases, leaving 6 bases not matched to a gene. This CDR3 reads CASSGGTGSGYTF. The CDR3 nucleotides are TGTGCCAGCAGCGGTGGGACAGGGAGCGGCTACACCTTC.

The chain joins TRBV4-1 to TRBJ2-7; 7 bases match TRBD1. Per the germline V gene, CDR1 is MGHRA and CDR2 is YSYEKL. Trimming took 0 bases from V and 3 from J; bases not matched to a gene: 14. This CDR3 contains 18 residues. The DNA of the CDR3 is TGCGCCAGCAGCCAAGATTTCGAACCGGACAGGAGAAACTACGAGCAGTACTTC. This sequence encodes CASSQDFEPDRRNYEQYF.

V gene TRBV6-2 or TRBV6-3 combines with J gene TRBJ2-3; D is ambiguous. The germline V gene encodes CDR1 MNHEY and CDR2 SVGEGT. The CDR3 contains 15 residues. The V gene lost 4 bases and the J gene lost 3 bases, with 14 bases spanning the gap. CDR3 nucleotides: TGTGCCAGCAGTTCGGGTTATTTAAGGACAGATACGCAGTATTTT. It translates to CASSSGYLRTDTQYF.

V and J are TRBV5-1 and TRBJ1-2; D unresolved. Germline CDR1 is SGHRS and CDR2 is YFSETQ. This CDR3 comprises 17 residues. V gave up 0 bases and J gave up 5 bases, with 20 bases separating them. The CDR3 bases are TGCGCCAGCAGCTTGGGCGACTCCCTCGCCTTGTCGTATGGCTACACCTTC. Protein product: CASSLGDSLALSYGYTF.

This chain joins TRBV24-1 and TRBJ2-3; D may match TRBD1 or TRBD2 (6 bases each). Trimming took off 6 bases at V and 3 bases at J, with 12 bases between the two ends. Per the germline V gene, CDR1 is KGHDR and CDR2 is SFDVKD. The CDR3 has 14 amino acids. CDR3 sequence (DNA): TGTGCCACCAGTCTAGGGGGGCAAACAGATACGCAGTATTTT. It encodes CATSLGGQTDTQYF.

This chain connects TRBV18 to TRBJ2-7, with unresolved D. Germline lookup yields CDR1 KGHSH and CDR2 LQKENI. V was trimmed by 0 bases and J by 3 bases, leaving 9 bases between them. CDR3 length equals 14 residues. CDR3 residues: CASSPPEQFYEQYF. CDR3 DNA: TGTGCCAGCTCACCACCGGAGCAATTCTACGAGCAGTACTTC.

This clone was seen a few times. V usage is TRBV7-3 and J usage is TRBJ1-6, with a weak D call TRBD1 (5 bases). The CDR3 covers 15 residues. Between the trimmed V and J ends, which lost 2 bases and 7 bases, there was a span of 12 bases. In germline, CDR1 is SGHTA, CDR2 FQGTGA. The DNA for the CDR3 is TGTGCCAGCAGCTTAGGAGGGACGGGAAATTCACCCCTCCACTTT. Its translation is CASSLGGTGNSPLHF.

The chain combines TRBV7-9 with TRBJ2-3; D unresolved. Germline CDR1 and CDR2: SEHNR and FQNEAQ (reference sequence). The CDR3 is 14 amino acids. Between the trimmed V and J ends, which lost 5 bases and 2 bases, there was a span of 11 bases. This chain's CDR3 is CASSRTGLTDTQYF. The CDR3 DNA reads TGTGCCAGCAGCCGCACCGGGCTCACAGATACGCAGTATTTT. The variable domain in full, completed from reference TRBV7-9 and TRBJ2-3, reads DTGVSQNPRHKITKRGQNVTFRCDPISEHNRLYWYRQTLGQGPEFLTYFQNEAQLEKSRLLSDRFSAERPKGSFSTLEIQRTEQGDSAMYLCASSRTGLTDTQYFGPGTRLTVL.

The V gene is TRBV28, the J gene TRBJ1-6; TRBD1 aligns across 9 bases. Germline assignment: CDR1 MDHEN and CDR2 SYDVKM. The CDR3 length is 16 residues. The trim removed 8 bases at V and 10 bases at J, leaving 15 bases unmatched. CDR3 loop: CASCSPQGARNSPLHF. CDR3 nucleotides: TGTGCCAGCTGCAGCCCACAGGGGGCGCGGAACTCACCCCTCCACTTT.

The V gene is TRBV18, the J gene TRBJ2-5; 7 nucleotides agree with TRBD1. The germline V gene has CDR1 KGHSH and CDR2 LQKENI. The CDR3 loop spans 15 amino acids. Losses at the gene ends were 0 bases for V and 2 bases for J; bases not matched to a gene: 3. The CDR3 region is CASSPPGTAQETQYF. In DNA form, the CDR3 reads TGTGCCAGCTCACCACCCGGGACAGCACAAGAGACCCAGTACTTC.

The V and J genes are TRBV5-1 and TRBJ1-1; D might be TRBD1 (5 bases). Trimming cost V 4 bases and J 3 bases, with 10 bases left between them. The V gene's germline CDR1 is SGHRS and CDR2 YFSETQ. The CDR3 consists of 13 residues. As DNA, the CDR3 is TGCGCCAGCAGCCCCGGGACCTACACTGAAGCTTTCTTT. Protein: CASSPGTYTEAFF. Combining the CDR3 with reference TRBV5-1 and TRBJ1-1 gives the whole variable domain KAGVTQTPRYLIKTRGQQVTLSCSPISGHRSVSWYQQTPGQGLQFLFEYFSETQRNKGNFPGRFSGRQFSNSRSEMNVSTLELGDSALYLCASSPGTYTEAFFGQGTRLTVV.

This clone is a singleton in its sample. This sequence joins TRBV10-3 and TRBJ1-1; maybe TRBD1 (6 bases). The CDR3 is 15 residues long. In germline, CDR1 is ENHRY, CDR2 SYGVKD. Trimming pared 3 bases from V and 6 bases from J, leaving 17 bases between. CDR3 nucleotides: TGTGCCATCAGTGATCCTGACAGGATGAGGGCTGAAGCTTTCTTT. Amino acid sequence: CAISDPDRMRAEAFF.

The rearrangement links TRBV3-1 (or the pseudogene TRBV3-2) to TRBJ2-2; no firm D call. The CDR3 runs 15 residues. Looked up from germline, CDR1 is LGHDT and CDR2 is YNNKEL (reference sequence). Trimming cost V 1 base and J 6 bases, with 12 bases left between them. The CDR3: CASSQVQLNAGELFF. The CDR3 coding sequence is TGTGCCAGCAGCCAAGTACAGCTTAACGCCGGGGAGCTGTTTTTT.

The chain uses TRBV3-1 (or the pseudogene TRBV3-2) and TRBJ1-1; 7 bases align to TRBD1. Trimming removed 0 bases from V and 10 bases from J; junction bases left unmatched: 5. The CDR3 consists of 13 residues. Germline values: CDR1 LGHDT, CDR2 YNNKEL (reference sequence). As DNA, the CDR3 is TGTGCCAGCAGCCAAGAAGAGACAGGGAGAGCTTTCTTT. It specifies CASSQEETGRAFF.

The CDR3 protein is CASSPHGTGVSNEQFF. The DNA for the CDR3 is TGTGCCAGTAGTCCACACGGGACAGGGGTCTCCAATGAGCAGTTCTTC. This rearrangement joins TRBV19 to TRBJ2-1; 10 nucleotides agree with TRBD1. CDR3 length: 16 amino acids. With V trimmed by 5 bases and J by 6 bases, 10 bases remained unmatched. The germline gives CDR1 LNHDA, CDR2 SQIVND (reference sequence).

The chain is built from TRBV5-1 and TRBJ2-7; 9 positions match TRBD1. CDR1 and CDR2 from the germline V gene are SGHRS and YFSETQ. The trim removed 5 bases at V and 3 bases at J, leaving 6 bases unmatched. CDR3 length: 14 residues. DNA of the CDR3: TGCGCCAGCAGTCCCAGGGACAGGGTCTACGAGCAGTACTTC. This gives the protein CASSPRDRVYEQYF.

The rearrangement uses TRBV15 and TRBJ1-2; D gene ambiguous. Looked up from germline, CDR1 is LNHNV and CDR2 is YYDKDF (reference sequence). This CDR3 is 13 amino acids long. V lost 1 base, J lost 6 bases, and 9 bases lay in between. CDR3 region: CATSRGRENGYTF. CDR3 bases: TGTGCCACCAGCAGAGGGAGGGAGAATGGCTACACCTTC.

This clone appeared a single time. This CDR3 reads CASSPPVSTGAYEQYF. CDR3 sequence (DNA): TGTGCCAGCTCACCACCAGTTTCGACAGGAGCCTACGAGCAGTACTTC. The V and J genes are TRBV18 and TRBJ2-7, with a tentative D call TRBD1 (6 bases). From germline, CDR1 is KGHSH and CDR2 LQKENI. The CDR3 is 16 amino acids. The V and J ends lost 0 bases and 2 bases respectively, with 14 bases between them.

As regards this clone: This sample also contains other DNA sequences that code for the same CDR3. The chain is built from TRBV9 and TRBJ1-3, with D hard to call. The V and J ends lost 0 bases and 0 bases respectively, with 7 bases between them. The CDR3 runs 15 residues. In germline, CDR1 is SGDLS, CDR2 YYNGEE. CDR3 sequence reads: CASSVVGSSGNTIYF. The CDR3 region has the DNA TGTGCCAGCAGCGTAGTGGGCAGCTCTGGAAACACCATATATTTT.

The V gene is TRBV2, the J gene TRBJ2-3; no firm D call. Germline lookup yields CDR1 SNHLY and CDR2 FYNNEI. The V and J ends lost 3 bases and 3 bases respectively, with 13 bases between them. The CDR3 consists of 15 residues. As DNA, the CDR3 is TGTGCCAGCAGTGATTTAGGGTTTAAGACAGATACGCAGTATTTT. This codes for CASSDLGFKTDTQYF.

This clone was counted at least ten times. V gene TRBV27 combines with J gene TRBJ2-2; 11 positions agree with TRBD2. This CDR3 region has 18 residues. J lost 1 base, V lost 3 bases, and 7 bases had no gene match. Germline V gene lookup returns CDR1 MNHEY and CDR2 SMNVEV (reference sequence). The CDR3 coding sequence is TGTGCCAGCAGTTTCTCAAGGGGGACTAGCGGGAACACCGGGGAGCTGTTTTTT. The encoded protein is CASSFSRGTSGNTGELFF.

The gene calls are TRBV11-2 and TRBJ1-2, with D possibly being TRBD1 (6 bases). Germline loops: CDR1 SGHAT, CDR2 FQNNGV. The length of the CDR3 is 15 residues. Trimming removed 5 bases from V and 0 bases from J, with 13 bases in between. CDR3 in DNA: TGTGCCAGCAGCCCTTGGGAGGGGGCTAACTATGGCTACACCTTC. The encoded protein is CASSPWEGANYGYTF.

This rearrangement joins TRBV7-2 to TRBJ2-7; tentatively, D is TRBD1 (6 bases). Trimming stripped 2 bases from V and 7 bases from J, with 15 bases between. CDR1 is SGHTA and CDR2 is FQGNSA in the germline V gene. The CDR3 consists of 14 residues. CDR3 sequence (DNA): TGTGCCAGCAGCTTACACAGGGATTCGGGTGAGCAGTACTTC. Amino acids: CASSLHRDSGEQYF.

This clone has only a few counts. This rearrangement joins TRBV6-2 or TRBV6-3 to TRBJ1-1; possibly TRBD1 for D (6 bases). There are 16 residues in the CDR3. V was trimmed by 0 bases and J by 5 bases, leaving 16 bases between them. Germline V gene lookup returns CDR1 MNHEY and CDR2 SVGEGT. CDR3 nucleotide sequence: TGTGCCAGCAGTTACTCAGGAAATGGGGGGCGAACTGAAGCTTTCTTT. It encodes CASSYSGNGGRTEAFF.